Each of the 27 T cell receptor beta chains below was sequenced from the same sample in a study of post-analysis software for immune sequencing data. These receptors' antigens are unknown. Every TCR beta cDNA library bore unique molecular identifiers. TCRdb reprocessed the PCR reads with MiXCR, giving one entry per CDR3 protein. This sample has around 500,000 distinct CDR3 sequences, with 34% found just once. Study-wide results and caveats: About five TRBV segments were more frequent in patients than controls; TRBV5-6, TRBV5-1 and TRBV20-1 belonged to this group.

The source material was blood. The receptors shown here come from a girl under 18 with multiple sclerosis.

V gene TRBV6-1 combines with J gene TRBJ2-5, with D maybe TRBD2 (5 bases). The V end lost 4 bases, the J end lost 11 bases, and 17 bases lay between the germline ends. The germline V gene has CDR1 MNHNS and CDR2 SASEGT. This CDR3 has 13 residues. The CDR3 loop reads CASSGVVGWEQYF. For the CDR3, the DNA is TGTGCCAGCAGTGGAGTGGTGGGCTGGGAGCAGTACTTC.

This clonotype was counted only a few times. The gene calls are TRBV3-1 and TRBJ1-2; TRBD1 matches 9 bases. Germline CDR1 and CDR2: LGHDT and YNNKEL (reference sequence). There are 14 residues in the CDR3. Trimming cost V 4 bases and J 6 bases; bases outside gene matches: 6. The chain's CDR3 is CASSRDRAFHGYTF. As DNA, the CDR3 is TGTGCCAGCAGCCGGGACAGGGCTTTCCATGGCTACACCTTC.

The chain combines TRBV5-1 with TRBJ2-7, with TRBD2 as a possible D gene (6 bases). Germline values: CDR1 SGHRS, CDR2 YFSETQ. The CDR3 totals 16 residues. Trimming removed 0 bases at V and 0 bases at J, with 13 bases between. CDR3 nucleotides: TGCGCCAGCAGCTTGGTGGCGGGGCTAAGCTCCTACGAGCAGTACTTC. Translating it yields CASSLVAGLSSYEQYF.

The rearrangement joins TRBV28 to TRBJ2-3; maybe TRBD1 (5 bases). CDR3 size: 14 residues. CDR1 and CDR2 (germline): MDHEN, SYDVKM. The ends were cut back, 2 bases at V and 2 bases at J, with 8 bases in the middle. The CDR3 DNA follows: TGTGCCAGCAGTTTAAGACAGTACACAGATACGCAGTATTTT. Translated, it gives CASSLRQYTDTQYF.

A note on this clonotype: Without the conserved terminal phenylalanine or tryptophan, this CDR3 likely stems from a read error. The chain is built from TRBV7-2 and TRBJ2-3; D not certain. V shed 5 bases and J shed 1 base, with 13 bases lying between them. The CDR3 covers 15 residues. Germline-derived CDR1 and CDR2 are SGHTA and FQGNSA. CDR3 residues: CASSLRTARTDTQYC. The CDR3 DNA reads as TGTGCCAGCAGCCTTAGGACGGCTCGCACAGATACGCAGTATTGT.

This clonotype appeared once. This rearrangement joins TRBV20-1 to TRBJ1-1, with TRBD1 identical over 7 bases. After removal of 5 bases from V and 0 bases from J, the junction contained 15 bases not matched to a gene. Germline values: CDR1 DFQATT, CDR2 SNEGSKA (reference sequence). The CDR3 consists of 17 residues. CDR3 region: CSAHHMTGWTMNTEAFF. The CDR3 DNA reads as TGCAGTGCTCACCATATGACAGGGTGGACGATGAACACTGAAGCTTTCTTT.

There are a few counts of this clonotype. This rearrangement joins TRBV20-1 to TRBJ1-5; TRBD1 matches at 7 bases. Germline CDR1 DFQATT, CDR2 SNEGSKA (reference sequence). The CDR3 runs 14 residues. Trimming removed 5 bases from V and 3 bases from J; junction bases left unmatched: 7. The CDR3 bases are TGCAGTGCTCAGGGGGACAGACCCAATCAGCCCCAGCATTTT. It translates to CSAQGDRPNQPQHF.

V gene TRBV27 combines with J gene TRBJ2-1; 11 positions agree with TRBD2. V shed 1 base, J shed 6 bases, and the junction held 11 bases outside the gene matches. This CDR3 has 18 amino acids. Germline V lookup: CDR1 MNHEY, CDR2 SMNVEV (reference sequence). CDR3 in amino acids: CASSLYSLSGGAANEQFF. The CDR3 nucleotides are TGTGCCAGCAGTTTATACTCCCTTAGCGGGGGGGCGGCCAATGAGCAGTTCTTC.

The chain joins TRBV9 to TRBJ2-2, with D perhaps matching TRBD1 (6 bases). Trimming shortened V by 0 bases and J by 5 bases, and 17 bases separated the two germline ends. CDR1 is SGDLS and CDR2 is YYNGEE in the germline V gene. CDR3 length: 17 amino acids. CDR3 loop: CASSVERTAARTGELFF. The DNA of the CDR3 is TGTGCCAGCAGCGTAGAGAGGACAGCCGCGCGGACCGGGGAGCTGTTTTTT.

This clonotype has just a few counts. V is TRBV7-9 and J is TRBJ1-2, with D unresolved. The CDR3 has 13 residues. Germline loops: CDR1 SEHNR, CDR2 FQNEAQ (reference sequence). Trimming stripped 1 base from V and 4 bases from J, with 7 bases between. The CDR3 loop is CASSLEVLYGYTF. The CDR3, as DNA: TGTGCCAGCAGCTTAGAGGTTCTCTATGGCTACACCTTC.

This chain uses TRBV20-1 with TRBJ2-5; 9 nucleotides agree with TRBD2. In germline, CDR1 is DFQATT, CDR2 SNEGSKA (reference sequence). V was pared by 5 bases and J by 2 bases, with 9 bases of the junction left unmatched. The CDR3 is made up of 15 amino acids. CDR3 protein: CSALWRAGGQETQYF. CDR3 bases: TGCAGTGCTCTGTGGAGAGCGGGGGGACAAGAGACCCAGTACTTC.

V is TRBV10-1 and J is TRBJ2-7; 7 nucleotides match TRBD1. This CDR3 has 13 residues. After removal of 4 bases from V and 4 bases from J, the junction contained 4 bases not matched to a gene. The V gene's germline CDR1 is WNHNN and CDR2 SYGVQD (reference sequence). CDR3 region: CASSGGQFYEQYF. The CDR3 region has the DNA TGCGCCAGCAGTGGGGGACAGTTTTACGAGCAGTACTTC.

Many counts were recorded for this clonotype. The V call is TRBV11-2, the J call TRBJ2-1; D is perhaps TRBD1 or TRBD2 (6 bases each). V lost 5 bases, J lost 0 bases, and 20 bases lay in between. The CDR3 runs to 18 residues. Germline V gives CDR1 SGHAT, CDR2 FQNNGV. CDR3: CASSTYQGRWSSYNEQFF. The CDR3 nucleotides read TGTGCCAGCAGCACCTACCAGGGGAGGTGGAGCTCCTACAATGAGCAGTTCTTC.

About this clonotype: Mismatch with germline at one junction end may stem from a read error. The chain recombines TRBV20-1 with TRBJ2-5; 9 nucleotides line up with TRBD2. In germline, CDR1 is DFQATT, CDR2 SNEGSKA (reference sequence). The CDR3 covers 15 residues. CDR3 sequence (DNA): TGCAGTACTAGACGAGCGGGGGGATTTCAAGAGACCCAGTACTTC. This codes for CSTRRAGGFQETQYF.

This chain links TRBV15 with TRBJ1-1; D is undetermined. The CDR3 extends over 15 amino acids. Trimming removed 4 bases at V and 3 bases at J, with 15 bases between. The germline V gene has CDR1 LNHNV and CDR2 YYDKDF (reference sequence). CDR3 sequence: CATSTLPGGHTEAFF. The CDR3 DNA follows: TGTGCCACCAGCACCCTCCCGGGTGGGCACACTGAAGCTTTCTTT.

This clonotype was detected only a few times. The rearrangement joins TRBV5-1 to TRBJ2-3; D uncertain. Trimming cost V 0 bases and J 4 bases, with 15 bases left between them. The CDR3 spans 16 residues. CDR1 SGHRS and CDR2 YFSETQ come from the germline V gene. The CDR3 nucleotides are TGCGCCAGCAGCTTGGTTGGAACAGCCGGAGCAGATACGCAGTATTTT. Its protein is CASSLVGTAGADTQYF.

This clonotype was seen a few times. The chain couples TRBV4-1 to TRBJ1-5; the D is unclear. V shed 1 base and J shed 4 bases, with 5 bases lying between them. This CDR3 region has 13 residues. Germline loops: CDR1 MGHRA, CDR2 YSYEKL. The DNA for the CDR3 is TGCGCCAGCAGCCAAGTTCAGAATCAGCCCCAGCATTTT. This sequence encodes CASSQVQNQPQHF.

This clonotype was seen many times. The genes are TRBV15 and TRBJ2-1, with a weak D call TRBD1 (6 bases). The germline gives CDR1 LNHNV, CDR2 YYDKDF (reference sequence). The CDR3 has 15 amino acids. Trimming removed 1 base at V and 8 bases at J, with 15 bases between. For the CDR3, the DNA is TGTGCCACCAGCAGAGCCACAGGGCGTCCGGATGAGCAGTTCTTC. Translated: CATSRATGRPDEQFF.

This clonotype occurred many times. The V gene is TRBV5-4, the J gene TRBJ2-7; D is uncertain. This CDR3 contains 14 residues. CDR1 and CDR2 from the germline V gene are SGHNT and YYREEE (reference sequence). V was pared by 0 bases and J by 2 bases, with 9 bases between. CDR3 nucleotides: TGTGCCAGCAGCTTGGAGGCAGATCCCTACGAGCAGTACTTC. Translation: CASSLEADPYEQYF.

The CDR3 spells CASSFGELDTQYF. The CDR3, as DNA: TGCGCCAGCAGCTTCGGGGAACTAGATACGCAGTATTTT. This chain links TRBV5-1 with TRBJ2-3; D may be TRBD2 (5 bases). Germline CDR1 and CDR2: SGHRS and YFSETQ. Trimming took off 2 bases at V and 5 bases at J, with 9 bases between the two ends. The CDR3 length is 13 residues.

This rearrangement joins TRBV5-4 to TRBJ2-5; D is possibly TRBD2 (6 bases). The last part of the DNA fits TRBJ2-7 better; the J call may be wrong. Per the germline V gene, CDR1 is SGHNT and CDR2 is YYREEE (reference sequence). This CDR3 has 13 amino acids. CDR3 residues: CASSLAGLYEQYF. CDR3 nucleotides: TGTGCCAGCAGCTTGGCGGGACTCTACGAGCAGTACTTC.

This clonotype was observed once. This chain joins TRBV20-1 and TRBJ2-2; no clear D. The V end lost 3 bases, the J end lost 2 bases, and 10 bases lay between the germline ends. This CDR3 has 14 amino acids. CDR1 is DFQATT and CDR2 is SNEGSKA in the germline V gene (reference sequence). The CDR3 DNA sequence: TGCAGTGCTAGGGTCCCCTCCAACACCGGGGAGCTGTTTTTT. Protein sequence: CSARVPSNTGELFF.

This clonotype was seen just once. The chain is built from TRBV12-3 or TRBV12-4 and TRBJ1-1, with D tentatively TRBD1 (5 bases). V lost 4 bases to trimming and J lost 1 base, with 10 bases between them. The CDR3 contains 14 residues. The CDR3 region has the DNA TGTGCCAGCAGTTGGAGAGGGGAGAACACTGAAGCTTTCTTT. Translated: CASSWRGENTEAFF.

The chain employs TRBV7-9 and TRBJ2-6, with TRBD2 as a possible D gene (6 bases). Per germline, CDR1 SEHNR and CDR2 FQNEAQ (reference sequence). The CDR3 sequence is 16 residues long. The V end lost 4 bases, the J end lost 4 bases, and 14 bases lay between the germline ends. CDR3 nucleotide sequence: TGTGCCAGCAGCTCCGGGGGATCAGGAGGGGCCAACGTCCTGACTTTC. It specifies CASSSGGSGGANVLTF.

This rearrangement joins TRBV12-3 or TRBV12-4 to TRBJ2-7; 8 nucleotides line up with TRBD1. The J call is in doubt because the DNA end fits TRBJ2-5 better. There are 12 residues in the CDR3. The chain's CDR3 is CASRPGGETQYF. In nucleotides, the CDR3 is TGTGCCAGCAGGCCAGGGGGCGAGACCCAGTACTTC.

The table lists this clonotype with a few counts. The chain recombines TRBV3-1 with TRBJ2-3; D may match TRBD1 or TRBD2 (6 bases each). The CDR3 runs to 15 residues. The germline V gene has CDR1 LGHDT and CDR2 YNNKEL (reference sequence). The germline V and J ends were trimmed by 4 bases and 2 bases, with 13 bases remaining between them. DNA for the CDR3: TGTGCCAGCAGCCTCCGGGGGCATAACACAGATACGCAGTATTTT. Protein product: CASSLRGHNTDTQYF.

The rearrangement joins TRBV12-3 or TRBV12-4 to TRBJ1-2, with D unresolved. The V and J ends lost 2 bases and 8 bases respectively, with 6 bases between them. The CDR3 loop spans 11 amino acids. CDR3 coding DNA: TGTGCCAGCAGTTTATCCACGGGCTACACCTTC. Translation: CASSLSTGYTF.